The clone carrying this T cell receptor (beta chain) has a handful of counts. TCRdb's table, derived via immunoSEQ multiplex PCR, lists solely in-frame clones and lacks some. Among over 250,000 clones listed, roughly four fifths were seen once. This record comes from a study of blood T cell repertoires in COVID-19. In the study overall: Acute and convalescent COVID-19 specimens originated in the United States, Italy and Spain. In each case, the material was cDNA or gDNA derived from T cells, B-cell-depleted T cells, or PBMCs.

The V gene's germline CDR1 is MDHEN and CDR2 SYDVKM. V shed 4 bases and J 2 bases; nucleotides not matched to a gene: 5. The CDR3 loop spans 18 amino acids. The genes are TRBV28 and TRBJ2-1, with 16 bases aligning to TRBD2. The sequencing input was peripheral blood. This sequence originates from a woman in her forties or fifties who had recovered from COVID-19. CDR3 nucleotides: TGTGCCAGCAGTTCCGGAGGGACTAGCGGGGGGGCCTACAATGAGCAGTTCTTC. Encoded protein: CASSSGGTSGGAYNEQFF.